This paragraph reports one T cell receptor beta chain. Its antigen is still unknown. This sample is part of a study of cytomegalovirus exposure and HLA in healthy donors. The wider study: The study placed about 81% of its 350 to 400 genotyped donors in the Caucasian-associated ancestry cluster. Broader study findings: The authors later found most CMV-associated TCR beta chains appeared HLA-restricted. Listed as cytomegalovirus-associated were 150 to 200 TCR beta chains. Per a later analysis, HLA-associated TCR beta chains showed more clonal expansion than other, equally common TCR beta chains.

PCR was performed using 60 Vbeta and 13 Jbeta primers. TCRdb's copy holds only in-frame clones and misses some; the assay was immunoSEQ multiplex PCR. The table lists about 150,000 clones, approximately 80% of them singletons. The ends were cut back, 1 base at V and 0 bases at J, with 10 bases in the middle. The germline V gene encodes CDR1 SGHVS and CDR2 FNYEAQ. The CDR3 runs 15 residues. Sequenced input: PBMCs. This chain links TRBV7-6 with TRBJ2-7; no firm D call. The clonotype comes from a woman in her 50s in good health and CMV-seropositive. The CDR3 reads CASSLGTMSSYEQYF. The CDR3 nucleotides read TGTGCCAGCAGCTTAGGCACCATGAGCTCCTACGAGCAGTACTTC.